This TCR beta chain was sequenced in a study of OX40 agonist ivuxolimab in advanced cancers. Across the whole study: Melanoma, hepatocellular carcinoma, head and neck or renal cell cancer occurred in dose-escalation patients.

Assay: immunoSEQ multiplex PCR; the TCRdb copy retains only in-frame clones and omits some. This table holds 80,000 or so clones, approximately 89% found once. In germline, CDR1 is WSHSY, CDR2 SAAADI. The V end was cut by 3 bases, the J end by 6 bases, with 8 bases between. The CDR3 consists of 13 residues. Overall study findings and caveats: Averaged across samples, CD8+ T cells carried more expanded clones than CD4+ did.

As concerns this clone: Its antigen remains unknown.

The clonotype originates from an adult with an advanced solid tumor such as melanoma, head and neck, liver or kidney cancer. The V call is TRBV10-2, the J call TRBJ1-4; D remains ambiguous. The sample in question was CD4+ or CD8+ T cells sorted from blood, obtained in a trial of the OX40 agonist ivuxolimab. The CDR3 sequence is CASSERFDEKLFF. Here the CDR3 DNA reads TGCGCCAGCAGTGAACGTTTTGATGAAAAACTGTTTTTT.